A selection of T cell receptor beta chains follows, all from one sample in a study of blood T cell repertoires in COVID-19. Only in-frame clones appear in the TCRdb table, and some are missing; sequencing was by immunoSEQ multiplex PCR. This sample carries roughly 92,000 clones, around nine tenths of them seen once, and the ten largest clones take 5.1%. What was sequenced was peripheral blood. Source of these receptors: a man aged 45-65 years with acute or convalescent COVID-19. CDR3s include the opening cysteine and the closing phenylalanine or tryptophan. D genes are given only for firm matches. A clone size is listed for some rows: how often the clone was seen (once, few, many), or a class if it is expanded.

>TRBD2|.|TRBV27|TRBJ2-1
CASSLIRGTSGRNEQFF
TGTGCCAGCAGTTTAATACGAGGGACTAGCGGGAGAAATGAGCAGTTCTTC
>.|.|TRBV19|TRBJ1-1
CASSIDGMNTEAFF
TGTGCCAGTAGTATAGACGGGATGAACACTGAAGCTTTCTTT
>TRBD1|.|TRBV20-1|TRBJ1-1
CSASPTGVRNTEAFF
TGCAGTGCTAGTCCTACAGGGGTTCGGAACACTGAAGCTTTCTTT
>TRBD1|.|TRBV24-1|TRBJ2-3
CATSDKGQGTDTQYF
TGTGCCACCAGTGACAAGGGACAGGGTACAGATACGCAGTATTTT
>.|once|TRBV11-2|TRBJ2-3
CASSFTGRQADTQYF
TGTGCCAGCAGCTTCACGGGGAGGCAGGCAGATACGCAGTATTTT
>.|.|TRBV18|TRBJ2-3
CASSPKQGSTDTQYF
TGTGCCAGCTCACCAAAGCAGGGTAGCACAGATACGCAGTATTTT
>TRBD1|.|TRBV11-3|TRBJ1-2
CASSLGGTVSNYGYTF
TGTGCCAGCAGCCTCGGAGGGACAGTTTCTAACTATGGCTACACCTTC
>.|once|TRBV5-1|TRBJ2-5
CASSLGSQETQYF
TGCGCCAGCAGCTTGGGCAGCCAAGAGACCCAGTACTTC
>.|.|TRBV12-1|TRBJ1-1
CASSFARQGGTEAFF
TGTGCCAGCAGCTTTGCGCGACAGGGAGGCACTGAAGCTTTCTTT
>TRBD1|.|TRBV18|TRBJ1-4
CASSPGTGSEEKLFF
TGTGCCAGCTCACCAGGGACAGGGTCAGAGGAAAAACTGTTTTTT
>.|once|TRBV9|TRBJ2-7
CASSRGLGEQYF
TGTGCCAGTTCCAGGGGCCTGGGCGAGCAGTACTTC
>.|few|TRBV11-2|TRBJ2-1
CASSSKGGNEQFF
TGTGCCAGCAGCTCTAAAGGCGGGAATGAGCAGTTCTTC
>.|once|TRBV7-2|TRBJ2-1
CASSPSTSFNEQFF
TGTGCCAGCAGCCCGTCGACTAGTTTCAATGAGCAGTTCTTC
>.|.|TRBV6-4|TRBJ1-3
CASSGQGPNQYYSGNTIYF
TGTGCCAGCAGTGGCCAGGGGCCCAACCAATATTACTCTGGAAACACCATATATTTT
>.|once|TRBV6-1|TRBJ1-3
CASSENIPFGGNTIYF
TGTGCCAGCAGTGAAAATATTCCGTTCGGTGGAAACACCATATATTTT
>.|.|TRBV19|TRBJ2-7
CASSPTGGAYEQYF
TGTGCCAGTAGCCCTACGGGGGGCGCTTACGAGCAGTACTTC
>.|.|TRBV5-4|TRBJ1-6
CASSLKPGNSPLHF
TGTGCCAGCAGCTTGAAGCCGGGTAATTCACCCCTCCACTTT
>.|.|TRBV25-1|TRBJ1-3
CASSASVGGTIYF
TGTGCCAGCAGTGCCTCGGTGGGAGGTACCATATATTTT
>.|.|TRBV3-1/TRBV3-2|TRBJ2-3
CASSQGVREGTDTQYF
TGTGCCAGCAGCCAAGGGGTTCGGGAAGGGACAGATACGCAGTATTTT
>TRBD1|.|TRBV18|TRBJ1-2
CASSPPGQGYGYTF
TGTGCCAGCTCACCCCCGGGACAGGGCTATGGCTACACCTTC